The 4 T cell receptor beta chains below all came from one sample that was sequenced in a study of PD-1 blockade in classical Hodgkin lymphoma. Each of the patients experienced relapse following autologous stem cell transplantation, and their brentuximab vedotin exposure differed. Clones were read by immunoSEQ multiplex PCR, and TCRdb kept only the in-frame ones, dropping some. The sample holds more than 35,000 clones, around 80% seen once. The sample was peripheral blood mononuclear cells (PBMCs), taken at baseline. Receptor source: a human donor with classical Hodgkin lymphoma.

V is TRBV18 and J is TRBJ1-2; D uncertain. The ends were cut back, 1 base at V and 4 bases at J, with 10 bases in the middle. CDR1 is KGHSH and CDR2 is LQKENI in the germline V gene. The CDR3 is made up of 14 amino acids. This CDR3 reads CASSPRPEFYGYTF. The CDR3 DNA is TGTGCCAGCTCACCACGTCCGGAGTTCTATGGCTACACCTTC.

The sample holds one count of this clone. This chain joins TRBV7-9 and TRBJ1-4; tentatively, D is TRBD1 (5 bases). Germline CDR1 is SEHNR and CDR2 is FQNEAQ (reference sequence). The CDR3 is 18 amino acids. Between the trimmed V and J ends, which lost 5 bases and 0 bases, there was a span of 19 bases. The CDR3 spells CASSQWQGASATNEKLFF. In nucleotides, the CDR3 is TGTGCCAGCAGCCAATGGCAGGGAGCCTCCGCAACTAATGAAAAACTGTTTTTT. Full variable domain (missing parts from reference TRBV7-9 and TRBJ1-4): DTGVSQNPRHKITKRGQNVTFRCDPISEHNRLYWYRQTLGQGPEFLTYFQNEAQLEKSRLLSDRFSAERPKGSFSTLEIQRTEQGDSAMYLCASSQWQGASATNEKLFFGSGTQLSVL.

The chain is built from TRBV19 and TRBJ1-4; 9 positions match TRBD1. The junction had 18 bases not matched to a gene; V was cut back by 2 bases and J by 8 bases. The CDR3 consists of 19 residues. The germline gives CDR1 LNHDA, CDR2 SQIVND (reference sequence). The CDR3 is CASSISAGEQGAEDEKLFF. DNA for the CDR3: TGTGCCAGTAGTATATCTGCGGGAGAACAGGGGGCGGAAGACGAAAAACTGTTTTTT.

This clone was seen just once. V gene TRBV19 combines with J gene TRBJ2-7; D is ambiguous. Germline CDR1 is LNHDA and CDR2 is SQIVND (reference sequence). Deletions cut 3 bases from V and 2 bases from J, with 8 bases between. The CDR3 sequence is 13 residues long. CDR3 coding DNA: TGTGCCAGTAGTATCCAGCTAGCCTACGAGCAGTACTTC. Translated: CASSIQLAYEQYF.